The T cell receptor (beta chain) described here comes from a study of siplizumab effects on memory and regulatory T cells. This CDR3 region has 16 residues. Unmatched junction bases numbered 7, after V lost 3 bases and J lost 2 bases. The assay was immunoSEQ multiplex PCR, and TCRdb's table has in-frame clones only and misses some. Found here are 70,000 to 95,000 clones, over 95% of them singletons; the top ten hold 0.031%. The sequence derives from a human donor in good health. This rearrangement joins TRBV23-1 to TRBJ2-7; 10 nucleotides match TRBD1. TRBV23-1 is filed as an ORF, its function uncertain. The sample comprised naive CD4+ T cells sorted from blood. The CDR3 region has the DNA TGCGCCAGCAGTCACGGGGACAGGGGCCTAACCTACGAGCAGTACTTC. Amino acid sequence: CASSHGDRGLTYEQYF.